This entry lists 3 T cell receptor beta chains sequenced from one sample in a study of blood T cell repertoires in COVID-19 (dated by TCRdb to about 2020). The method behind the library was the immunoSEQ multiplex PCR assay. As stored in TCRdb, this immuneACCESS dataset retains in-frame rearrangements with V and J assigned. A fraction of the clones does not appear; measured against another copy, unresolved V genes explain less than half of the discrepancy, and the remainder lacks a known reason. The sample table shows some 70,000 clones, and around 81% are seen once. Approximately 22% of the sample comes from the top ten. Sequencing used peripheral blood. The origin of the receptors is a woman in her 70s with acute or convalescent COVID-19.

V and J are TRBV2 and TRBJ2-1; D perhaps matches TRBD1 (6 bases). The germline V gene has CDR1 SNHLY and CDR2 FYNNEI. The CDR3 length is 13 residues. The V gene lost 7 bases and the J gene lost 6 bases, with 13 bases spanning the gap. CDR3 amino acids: CASIPDRSNEQFF. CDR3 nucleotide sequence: TGTGCCAGCATTCCCGACAGGAGCAATGAGCAGTTCTTC.

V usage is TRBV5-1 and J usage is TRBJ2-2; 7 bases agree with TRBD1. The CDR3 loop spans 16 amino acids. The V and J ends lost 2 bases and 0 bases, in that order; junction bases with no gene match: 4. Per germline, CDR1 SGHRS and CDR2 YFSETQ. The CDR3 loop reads CASSFTGTANTGELFF. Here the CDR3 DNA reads TGCGCCAGCAGCTTTACCGGGACAGCGAACACCGGGGAGCTGTTTTTT.

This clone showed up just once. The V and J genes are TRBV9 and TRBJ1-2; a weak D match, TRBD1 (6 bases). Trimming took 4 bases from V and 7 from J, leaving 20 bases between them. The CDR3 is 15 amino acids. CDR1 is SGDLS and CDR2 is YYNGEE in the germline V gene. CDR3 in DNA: TGTGCCAGCAGCACTACCTCCGGGACACGGAGTGGCTACACCTTC. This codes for CASSTTSGTRSGYTF.